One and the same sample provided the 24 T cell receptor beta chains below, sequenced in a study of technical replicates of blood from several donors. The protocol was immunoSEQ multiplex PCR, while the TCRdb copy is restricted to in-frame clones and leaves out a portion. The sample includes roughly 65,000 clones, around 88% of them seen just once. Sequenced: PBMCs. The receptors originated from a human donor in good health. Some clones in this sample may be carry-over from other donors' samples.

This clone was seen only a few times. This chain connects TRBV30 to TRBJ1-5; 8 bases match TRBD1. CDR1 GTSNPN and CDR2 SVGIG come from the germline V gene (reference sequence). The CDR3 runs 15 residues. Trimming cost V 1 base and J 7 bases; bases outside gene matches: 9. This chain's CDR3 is CAWSGQGTLNQPQHF. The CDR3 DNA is TGTGCCTGGAGTGGACAGGGGACCCTCAACCAGCCCCAGCATTTT.

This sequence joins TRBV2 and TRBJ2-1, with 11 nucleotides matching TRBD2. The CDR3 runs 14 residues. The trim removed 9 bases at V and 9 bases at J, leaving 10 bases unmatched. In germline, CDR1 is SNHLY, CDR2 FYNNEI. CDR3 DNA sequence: TGTGCCAGTTCGGAGACTAGCGGGACGATTGAGCAGTTCTTC. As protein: CASSETSGTIEQFF.

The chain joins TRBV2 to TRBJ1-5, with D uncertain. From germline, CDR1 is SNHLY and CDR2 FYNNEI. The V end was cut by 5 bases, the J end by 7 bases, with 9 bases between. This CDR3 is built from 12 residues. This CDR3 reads CASSNSWQPQHF. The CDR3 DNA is TGTGCCAGCAGTAACAGCTGGCAGCCCCAGCATTTT.

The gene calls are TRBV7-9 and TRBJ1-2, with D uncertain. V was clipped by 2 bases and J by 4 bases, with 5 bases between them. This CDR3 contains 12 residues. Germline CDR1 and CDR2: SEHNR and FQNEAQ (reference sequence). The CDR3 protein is CASSLPGYGYTF. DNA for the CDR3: TGTGCCAGCAGCTTACCCGGCTATGGCTACACCTTC.

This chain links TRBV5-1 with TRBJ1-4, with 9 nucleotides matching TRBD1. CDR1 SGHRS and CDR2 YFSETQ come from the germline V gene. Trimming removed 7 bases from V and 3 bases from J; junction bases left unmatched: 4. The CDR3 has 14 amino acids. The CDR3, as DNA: TGCGCCAGCGGGACAGGGCTGTCTAATGAAAAACTGTTTTTT. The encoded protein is CASGTGLSNEKLFF. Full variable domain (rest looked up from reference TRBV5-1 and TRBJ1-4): KAGVTQTPRYLIKTRGQQVTLSCSPISGHRSVSWYQQTPGQGLQFLFEYFSETQRNKGNFPGRFSGRQFSNSRSEMNVSTLELGDSALYLCASGTGLSNEKLFFGSGTQLSVL.

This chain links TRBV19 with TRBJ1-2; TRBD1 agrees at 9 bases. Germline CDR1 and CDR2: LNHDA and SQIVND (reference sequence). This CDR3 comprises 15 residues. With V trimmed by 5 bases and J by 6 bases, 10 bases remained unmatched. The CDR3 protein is CASSRMDRGWDGYTF. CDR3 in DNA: TGTGCCAGTAGTCGTATGGACAGGGGTTGGGATGGCTACACCTTC.

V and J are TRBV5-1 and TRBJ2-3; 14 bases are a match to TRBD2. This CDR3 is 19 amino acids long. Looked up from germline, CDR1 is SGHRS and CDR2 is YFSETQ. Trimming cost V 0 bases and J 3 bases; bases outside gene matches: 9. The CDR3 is CASSLVGTSGGRWTDTQYF. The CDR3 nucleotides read TGCGCCAGCAGCTTGGTGGGGACTAGCGGGGGCAGGTGGACAGATACGCAGTATTTT.

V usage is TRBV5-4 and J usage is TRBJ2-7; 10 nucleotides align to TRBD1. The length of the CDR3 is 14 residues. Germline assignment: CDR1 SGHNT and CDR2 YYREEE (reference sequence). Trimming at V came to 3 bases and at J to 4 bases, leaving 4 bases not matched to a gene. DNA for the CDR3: TGTGCCAGCAGCTCGGGACAGGGGTTTTACGAGCAGTACTTC. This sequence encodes CASSSGQGFYEQYF.

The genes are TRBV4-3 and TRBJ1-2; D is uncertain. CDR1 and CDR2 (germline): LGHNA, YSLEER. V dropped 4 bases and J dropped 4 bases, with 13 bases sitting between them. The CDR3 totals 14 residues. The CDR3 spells CASSPEASSYGYTF. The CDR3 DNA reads TGCGCCAGCAGCCCCGAGGCCAGCAGCTATGGCTACACCTTC.

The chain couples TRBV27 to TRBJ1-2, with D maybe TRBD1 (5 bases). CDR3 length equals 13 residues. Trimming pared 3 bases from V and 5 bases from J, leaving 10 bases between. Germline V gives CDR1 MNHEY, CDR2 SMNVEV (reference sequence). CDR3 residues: CASSFQGRYGYTF. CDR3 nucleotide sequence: TGTGCCAGCAGTTTTCAGGGAAGGTATGGCTACACCTTC.

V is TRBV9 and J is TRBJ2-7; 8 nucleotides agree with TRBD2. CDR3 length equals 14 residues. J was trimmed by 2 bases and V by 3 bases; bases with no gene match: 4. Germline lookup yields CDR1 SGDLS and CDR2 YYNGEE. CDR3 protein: CASSAGLVPYEQYF. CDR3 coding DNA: TGTGCCAGCAGCGCGGGACTAGTCCCCTACGAGCAGTACTTC.

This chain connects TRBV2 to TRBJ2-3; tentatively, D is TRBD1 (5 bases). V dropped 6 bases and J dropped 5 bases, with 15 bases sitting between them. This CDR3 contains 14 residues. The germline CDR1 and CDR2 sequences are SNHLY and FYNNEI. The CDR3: CASSAWTPGDTQYF. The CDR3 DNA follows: TGTGCCAGCAGCGCATGGACACCGGGAGATACGCAGTATTTT.

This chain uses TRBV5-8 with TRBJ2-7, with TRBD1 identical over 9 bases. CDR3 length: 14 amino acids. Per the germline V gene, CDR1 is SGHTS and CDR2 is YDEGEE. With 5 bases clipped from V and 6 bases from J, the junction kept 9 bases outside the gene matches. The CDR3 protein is CASRLGTGSVEQYF. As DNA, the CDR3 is TGTGCCAGCAGACTCGGGACAGGGAGTGTCGAGCAGTACTTC.

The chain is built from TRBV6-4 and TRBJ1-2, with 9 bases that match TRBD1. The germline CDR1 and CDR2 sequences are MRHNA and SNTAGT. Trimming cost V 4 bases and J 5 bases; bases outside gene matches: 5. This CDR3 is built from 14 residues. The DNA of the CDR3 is TGTGCCAGCAGTGTGGAGGACAGGGGTTATGGCTACACCTTC. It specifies CASSVEDRGYGYTF.

CDR3 in amino acids: CASQRGGSSYNEQFF. CDR3 nucleotide sequence: TGTGCCAGTCAACGCGGGGGAAGCTCCTACAATGAGCAGTTCTTC. The genes are TRBV13 and TRBJ2-1, with 7 bases identical to TRBD2. CDR3 length: 15 amino acids. V shed 9 bases, J shed 0 bases, and the junction held 8 bases outside the gene matches. CDR1 and CDR2 from the germline V gene are PRHDT and FYEKMQ (reference sequence).

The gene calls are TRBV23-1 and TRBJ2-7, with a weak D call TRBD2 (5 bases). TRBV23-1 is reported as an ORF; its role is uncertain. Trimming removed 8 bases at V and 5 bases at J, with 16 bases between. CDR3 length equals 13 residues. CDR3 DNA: TGCGCCAGCCGTGGTGAGGGTGGCCACGAGCAGTACTTC. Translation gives CASRGEGGHEQYF.

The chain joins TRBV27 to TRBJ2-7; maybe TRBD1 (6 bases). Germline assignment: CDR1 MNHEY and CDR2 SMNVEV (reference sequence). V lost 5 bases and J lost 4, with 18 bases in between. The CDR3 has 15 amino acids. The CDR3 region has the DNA TGTGCCAGCAGTCGAATCCGGCAGGGGTGGTACGAGCAGTACTTC. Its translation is CASSRIRQGWYEQYF.

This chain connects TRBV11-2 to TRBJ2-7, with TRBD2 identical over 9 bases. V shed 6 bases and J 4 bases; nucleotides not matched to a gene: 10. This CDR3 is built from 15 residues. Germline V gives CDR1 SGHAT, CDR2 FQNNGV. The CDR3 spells CASRPGLAGRYEQYF. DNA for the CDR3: TGTGCCAGCAGGCCCGGGCTAGCGGGAAGATACGAGCAGTACTTC.

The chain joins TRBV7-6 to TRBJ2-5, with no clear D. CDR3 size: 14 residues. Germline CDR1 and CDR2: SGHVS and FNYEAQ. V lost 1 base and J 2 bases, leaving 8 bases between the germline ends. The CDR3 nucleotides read TGTGCCAGCAGCTTAGGGGCAGATCAAGAGACCCAGTACTTC. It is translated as CASSLGADQETQYF.

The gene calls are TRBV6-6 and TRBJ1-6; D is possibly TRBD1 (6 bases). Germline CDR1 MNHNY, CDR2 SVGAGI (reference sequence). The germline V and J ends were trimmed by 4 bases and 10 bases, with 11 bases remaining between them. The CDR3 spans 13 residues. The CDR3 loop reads CASSSQGGSPLHF. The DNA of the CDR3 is TGTGCCAGCAGTTCCCAAGGGGGATCACCCCTCCACTTT.

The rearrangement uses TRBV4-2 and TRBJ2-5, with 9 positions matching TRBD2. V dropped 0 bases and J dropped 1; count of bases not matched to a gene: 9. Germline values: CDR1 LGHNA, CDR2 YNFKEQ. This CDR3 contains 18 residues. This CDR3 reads CASSQDTPEAGGQETQYF. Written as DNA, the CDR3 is TGTGCCAGCAGCCAAGATACCCCAGAAGCGGGAGGCCAAGAGACCCAGTACTTC.

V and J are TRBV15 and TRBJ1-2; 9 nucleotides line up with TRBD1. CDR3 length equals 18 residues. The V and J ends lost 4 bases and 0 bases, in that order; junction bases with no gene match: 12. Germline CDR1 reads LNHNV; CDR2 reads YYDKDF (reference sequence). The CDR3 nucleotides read TGTGCCACCAGCACGAGGGACAGGGTCACCGAAGCTAACTATGGCTACACCTTC. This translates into CATSTRDRVTEANYGYTF.

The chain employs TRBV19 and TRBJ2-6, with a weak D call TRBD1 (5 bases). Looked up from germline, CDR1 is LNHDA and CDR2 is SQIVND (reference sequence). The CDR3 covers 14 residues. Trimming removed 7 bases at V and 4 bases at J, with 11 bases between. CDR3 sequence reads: CASTPGIGANVLTF. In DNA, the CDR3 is TGTGCCAGTACCCCAGGGATCGGGGCCAACGTCCTGACTTTC.

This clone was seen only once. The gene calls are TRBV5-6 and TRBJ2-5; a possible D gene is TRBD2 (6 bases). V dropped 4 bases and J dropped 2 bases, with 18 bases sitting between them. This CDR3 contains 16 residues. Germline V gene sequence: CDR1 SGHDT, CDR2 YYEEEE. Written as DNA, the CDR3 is TGTGCCAGCAGCCAAGTGAGGCGGGGCCATCAAGAGACCCAGTACTTC. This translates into CASSQVRRGHQETQYF.